This TCR beta chain was recorded in a study of blood T cell repertoires in COVID-19. Background on the study: Sources were T cells, B-cell-depleted T cells, or PBMCs; the material itself was cDNA or gDNA.

How the authors handled the data: Estimation of nucleated cell counts relied on the amplification of reference gene primers. Clones were sequenced by immunoSEQ multiplex PCR, and TCRdb holds only the in-frame ones, with some missing. V, J and clone size are those of that table, while D and trimming were read from the DNA. This sample yields 250,000 to 300,000 clones, of which nearly 90% are seen a single time; roughly 10% belongs to the top ten. Trimming removed 4 bases from V and 7 bases from J; junction bases left unmatched: 14. Germline values: CDR1 SGHNT, CDR2 YYREEE (reference sequence). This CDR3 has 15 amino acids. Seattle enrolled patients during active infection and tracked them longitudinally.

The chain couples TRBV5-4 to TRBJ2-7; 7 bases match TRBD1. The receptor was isolated from a woman under 40 with COVID-19, enrolled during active disease. Sequencing was done on a sample of peripheral blood. The CDR3 bases are TGTGCCAGCAGCCCCGGGACAGACGCCCTTAGTGAGCAGTACTTC. Its protein product is CASSPGTDALSEQYF.